This T cell receptor beta chain originates from a study of shared clonotypes between healthy human individuals (dated by TCRdb to the early 2020s). A note on the overall study: Three men and a couple of women, aged 18 to 49 years, made up the cohort. To increase sequencing depth and limit assay-specific biases, TCR repertoire library preparation and sequencing were carried out by different laboratories using diverse techniques. Per donor, leukapheresis produced somewhere between about 0.94 and 9.5 billion PBMCs. Per donor, three plates each were used for CD4 naive and CD4 memory, two for CD8 naive, and one for CD8 memory. The study deeply sequenced blood TCR repertoires of five healthy adults to estimate repertoire size and the extent of clonotype sharing between individuals. Summary of the overall study and its limitations: Naive subsets generally had larger estimated clonotype richness than memory subsets did. When four donors were compared, the shared fraction of clonotypes was about 5.5% for naive CD4, about 4% for naive CD8, roughly 2.3% for memory CD4, and roughly 0.4% for memory CD8. Clonotypes shared by all four sorted-subset donors showed higher generation probabilities than non-shared clonotypes. Because the study included a small number of donors, the genetic and exposure-history diversity represented was limited. Based on pairwise subsampling, the degree of clonotype sharing among donors was expected to be affected by sequencing depth. Sampling was restricted to blood, and TCR repertoires in tissue are likely to differ from TCR repertoires in blood. Incomplete sequencing was indicated by rarefaction of sorted-subset datasets, despite the large sequencing depth.

CD8 naive samples were CD45RO-negative cells positively selected for CCR7, giving a CD45RA+CCR7+ population that excluded TemRA cells. The donors were healthy, HIV-negative adults who had no recently reported acute infections or vaccinations. Every donor was a Caucasian adult living in Nashville, Tennessee, USA. Blood was obtained by leukapheresis, after which PBMCs were separated by Ficoll-Histopaque density gradient centrifugation and cryopreserved in liquid nitrogen vapor phase. Purity and quantity of every magnetically sorted T cell population were checked by analytical flow cytometry. Genomic DNA was isolated from every sorted fraction and measured by UV absorbance on a Nanodrop 2000c. As encoded in the germline V gene (reference sequence), CDR1 is SGHAT while CDR2 is FQDESV. The V and J ends are trimmed by 3 bases and 2 bases, leaving 11 bases between them. The CDR3 contains 14 residues, cysteine and phenylalanine counted. Just the 42-base CDR3 DNA is kept, in frame starting at base 1.

As concerns this clone: Its antigen remains undetermined. No clone much larger than this one lies a single base away; base qualities are absent.

Using the deep immunoSEQ assay, multiplex PCR amplified TCR CDR3 regions from genomic DNA. Extracted genomic DNA from each cell subset was distributed evenly across all wells of several immunoSEQ 96-well plates, and each plate was treated as a replicate. For sorted subsets, 200 to 250 ng of genomic DNA, equivalent to tens of thousands of T cell genomes, went into each replicate PCR. Purified libraries were measured with a Qubit 3.0 fluorometer, size-checked on a Bioanalyzer 2100, and measured again with the KAPA Library Quantification kit. Each immunoSEQ 96-well plate was sequenced on its own single-read 150-cycle Illumina NextSeq 550 flow cell. As for how the authors treated the data: Because the immunoSEQ output included only junctional sequences and no quality scores, the filtering could not be the same as the filtering used for full-length reads. To assign V/J genes and CDR3, sequences were annotated against IMGT germline references using PyIR, a Python wrapper for IgBLAST v1.9. Reads with weak V/J assignments (E-value above 1e-6), missing CDR3, stop codons, out-of-frame junctions, or ambiguous translated residues were removed. V3J clonotypes were defined as sequences sharing the same inferred V gene, J gene, and CDR3 amino acid sequence. Percentage overlap between repertoires was computed as shared unique clonotypes divided by the size of the smaller repertoire. Repertoire richness was assessed with RTK rarefaction, the Chao1 estimator, and Recon v2.1 estimates of unobserved clonotypes. Generation probabilities were computed with OLGA for all TCRbeta clonotypes obtained by the gDNA method from four donors. TCRdb holds this immuneACCESS table with in-frame rearrangements only. Some clones are missing; in checked studies, unresolved V genes explain under half, and the rest has no known cause. V and J calls and clone size come straight from that table; D and trimming were deduced from the DNA. In all, the sample holds 1.5 million to 2.5 million clones, and about 94% of those were seen once. The ten largest account for roughly 1% of the sample.

The sequence is built from TRBV11-1 and TRBJ2-7, with the D gene possibly TRBD1 or TRBD2, each one fitting 5 bases. The origin of this receptor is a man between 18 and 29 years old in good health. The material sequenced was naive CD8+ T cells sorted from blood. The sample's cell subset or site, from its label and the paper: CD45RA+CCR7+. The CDR3: CASSFGGQTYEQYF. The DNA sequence is as follows: TGTGCCAGCAGCTTTGGGGGTCAAACCTACGAGCAGTACTTC.